Below, 18 T cell receptor beta chains from the same sample are listed, as sequenced in a study of long-term antiretroviral therapy in people with HIV. Runs used v3.0 of the immunoSEQ assay and were done at survey level. Sequencing used immunoSEQ multiplex PCR; TCRdb keeps in-frame clones, though not all of them. This sample yields about 34,000 clones, of which more than 75% are seen a single time; about 3.2% belongs to the top ten. The sample was unsorted PBMCs, taken 1.9 years after starting antiretroviral therapy. Receptor source: a man in his late teens or twenties with HIV.

A remark on this clone: One junction end does not reproduce the germline sequence, and a read error may be involved. The rearrangement links TRBV2 to TRBJ1-1, with D uncertain. The length of the CDR3 is 8 residues. Germline CDR1 reads SNHLY; CDR2 reads FYNNEI. The DNA of the CDR3 is TGTGCCATCCTACAAGGACTGTTT. It yields the protein CAILQGLF.

This clone was detected only a few times. The CDR3 protein is CASSNRTVWDNEQFF. CDR3 bases: TGTGCCAGCAGCAACCGGACCGTCTGGGACAATGAGCAGTTCTTC. The chain links TRBV9 to TRBJ2-1; D unresolved. Germline assignment: CDR1 SGDLS and CDR2 YYNGEE. With 4 bases removed from V and 5 bases from J, the gap between germline ends came to 16 bases. The CDR3 is made up of 15 amino acids.

The chain is built from TRBV6-5 and TRBJ1-1, with D possibly being TRBD1 (5 bases). From germline, CDR1 is MNHEY and CDR2 SVGAGI. Between the trimmed V and J ends, which lost 7 bases and 7 bases, there was a span of 19 bases. The CDR3 extends over 14 amino acids. The CDR3 is CASKGSQGRGEAFF. In DNA, the CDR3 is TGTGCCAGCAAGGGGTCGCAGGGTAGAGGTGAAGCTTTCTTT.

The genes are TRBV5-1 and TRBJ2-3; D possibly uses TRBD1 or TRBD2 (5 bases each). Looked up from germline, CDR1 is SGHRS and CDR2 is YFSETQ. Trimming removed 5 bases at V and 2 bases at J, with 18 bases between. The CDR3 consists of 16 residues. Here the CDR3 DNA reads TGCGCCAGCAGTTTGAGGAACGGGGCGACCACAGATACGCAGTATTTT. This translates into CASSLRNGATTDTQYF.

V and J are TRBV2 and TRBJ2-7; 10 nucleotides match TRBD1. The germline CDR1 and CDR2 sequences are SNHLY and FYNNEI. V was clipped by 6 bases and J by 5 bases; unmatched bases: 10. The CDR3 runs 15 residues. In nucleotides, the CDR3 is TGTGCCAGCAGAACTGCCTACGGACAGGGGGACGAGCAGTACTTC. It codes for CASRTAYGQGDEQYF.

This chain joins TRBV15 and TRBJ1-2; possibly TRBD1 for D (5 bases). The CDR3 loop spans 14 amino acids. V was trimmed by 6 bases and J by 9 bases, leaving 20 bases between them. Germline V gene lookup returns CDR1 LNHNV and CDR2 YYDKDF (reference sequence). This chain's CDR3 is CATSLDRKQDRYTF. In DNA form, the CDR3 reads TGTGCCACCAGTCTCGACAGAAAACAAGATCGCTACACCTTC.

V gene TRBV14 combines with J gene TRBJ2-3; no definite D call. Trimming stripped 0 bases from V and 2 bases from J, with 6 bases between. The CDR3 is made up of 14 amino acids. The V gene's germline CDR1 is SGHDN and CDR2 FVKESK. This CDR3 is CASSQDLSTDTQYF. CDR3 DNA sequence: TGTGCCAGCAGCCAAGATCTTTCCACAGATACGCAGTATTTT.

The rearrangement uses TRBV10-3 and TRBJ1-4; D gene ambiguous. The V end lost 1 base, the J end lost 4 bases, and 7 bases lay between the germline ends. In germline, CDR1 is ENHRY, CDR2 SYGVKD. The CDR3 length is 14 residues. CDR3 sequence: CAISEWQSNEKLFF. The CDR3 DNA reads as TGTGCCATCAGTGAGTGGCAGAGTAATGAAAAACTGTTTTTT.

This clone was seen a few times. V and J are TRBV2 and TRBJ1-6, with unresolved D. The germline V gene encodes CDR1 SNHLY and CDR2 FYNNEI. V gave up 7 bases and J gave up 5 bases, with 9 bases separating them. The CDR3 is 13 amino acids. The chain's CDR3 is CASNEHHNSPLHF. The CDR3 DNA follows: TGTGCCAGCAACGAACACCATAATTCACCCCTCCACTTT.

The V and J genes are TRBV29-1 and TRBJ1-1, with unresolved D. V lost 4 bases to trimming and J lost 0 bases, with 15 bases between them. Germline CDR1 and CDR2: SQVTM and ANQGSEA. This CDR3 is built from 15 residues. The DNA of the CDR3 is TGCAGCGTTGGAGCTGGGTGGGCGATGAACACTGAAGCTTTCTTT. Translation gives CSVGAGWAMNTEAFF.

This chain joins TRBV7-9 and TRBJ2-6, with 7 bases fitting TRBD1. Germline assignment: CDR1 SEHNR and CDR2 FQNEAQ (reference sequence). J gave up 8 bases and V 3 bases, and 19 bases lay outside the gene matches. The CDR3 runs to 19 residues. In DNA form, the CDR3 reads TGTGCCAGCAGCTTGTCCTCCCCCCCCAATCGACAGGGATCCAACGTCCTGACTTTC. Its protein product is CASSLSSPPNRQGSNVLTF. The whole variable domain, filled in from reference TRBV7-9 and TRBJ2-6, reads DTGVSQNPRHKITKRGQNVTFRCDPISEHNRLYWYRQTLGQGPEFLTYFQNEAQLEKSRLLSDRFSAERPKGSFSTLEIQRTEQGDSAMYLCASSLSSPPNRQGSNVLTFGAGSRLTVL.

V usage is TRBV28 and J usage is TRBJ1-6; D is perhaps TRBD1 (5 bases). This CDR3 is built from 15 residues. CDR1 is MDHEN and CDR2 is SYDVKM in the germline V gene. V lost 6 bases to trimming and J lost 8 bases, with 17 bases between them. CDR3 region: CASSQPPLGDSPLHF. The CDR3 nucleotides read TGTGCCAGCAGCCAGCCACCCTTAGGGGATTCACCCCTCCACTTT.

This chain connects TRBV2 to TRBJ2-5, with D hard to call. Trimming removed 7 bases at V and 5 bases at J, with 14 bases between. The CDR3 has 13 amino acids. Per the germline V gene, CDR1 is SNHLY and CDR2 is FYNNEI. The CDR3 nucleotides read TGTGCCAGCAACGCTCAGATAGAGGAGACCCAGTACTTC. This encodes CASNAQIEETQYF.

This clone is labeled as medium-sized. The chain recombines TRBV27 with TRBJ2-1; D might be TRBD2 (5 bases). The V end lost 6 bases, the J end lost 5 bases, and 11 bases lay between the germline ends. Looked up from germline, CDR1 is MNHEY and CDR2 is SMNVEV (reference sequence). The CDR3 covers 13 residues. In nucleotides, the CDR3 is TGTGCCAGCAGGACCGGGGTGGACAATGAGCAGTTCTTC. This gives the protein CASRTGVDNEQFF.

J is TRBJ2-3 and V is TRBV5-1; 11 nucleotides match TRBD2. The CDR3 runs to 15 residues. From germline, CDR1 is SGHRS and CDR2 YFSETQ. V trimming: 4 bases; J trimming: 5 bases; junction bases outside the gene matches: 6. CDR3 in DNA: TGCGCCAGCAGCCTTAGCGGGGGGGCACGAGATACGCAGTATTTT. Translation gives CASSLSGGARDTQYF.

This clone showed up just a few times. The junction departs from germline at one end; a sequencing error may be responsible. The V call is TRBV28, the J call TRBJ1-2; weak D call: TRBD1 (6 bases). The CDR3 runs to 12 residues. Germline CDR1 reads MDHEN; CDR2 reads SYDVKM. The CDR3 spells CASSLFWNGGPF. DNA for the CDR3: TGTGCCAGCAGTTTATTCTGGAACGGGGGGCCCTTC.

This clone has only a few counts. This chain joins TRBV2 and TRBJ2-2, with D possibly being TRBD1 (6 bases). The germline V and J ends were trimmed by 5 bases and 7 bases, with 14 bases remaining between them. Per the germline V gene, CDR1 is SNHLY and CDR2 is FYNNEI. The CDR3 is made up of 14 amino acids. The CDR3 DNA sequence: TGTGCCAGCAGTCCCGATACAGGGAGCGGGGAGCTGTTTTTT. Protein sequence: CASSPDTGSGELFF. The full variable domain, in which reference TRBV2 and TRBJ2-2 provide the parts outside the CDR3, is EPEVTQTPSHQVTQMGQEVILRCVPISNHLYFYWYRQILGQKVEFLVSFYNNEISEKSEIFDDQFSVERPDGSNFTLKIRSTKLEDSAMYFCASSPDTGSGELFFGEGSRLTVL.

The rearrangement joins TRBV30 to TRBJ1-2, with D unclear. The V gene's germline CDR1 is GTSNPN and CDR2 SVGIG (reference sequence). V lost 6 bases and J lost 1, with 15 bases in between. The CDR3 has 14 residues. The DNA for the CDR3 is TGTGCCTGCGGACTGTACCCAGTTAACTATGGCTACACCTTC. As protein: CACGLYPVNYGYTF.